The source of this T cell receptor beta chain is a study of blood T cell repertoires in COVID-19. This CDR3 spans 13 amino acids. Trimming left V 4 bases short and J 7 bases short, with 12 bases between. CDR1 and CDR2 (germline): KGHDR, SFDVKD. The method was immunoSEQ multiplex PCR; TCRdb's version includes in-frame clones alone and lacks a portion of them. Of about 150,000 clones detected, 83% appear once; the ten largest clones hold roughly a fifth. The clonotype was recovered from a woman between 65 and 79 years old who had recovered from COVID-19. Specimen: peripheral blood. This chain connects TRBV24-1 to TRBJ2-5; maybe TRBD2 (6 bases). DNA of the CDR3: TGTGCCACCAGTGACACCCCCGGGGGGACCCAGTACTTC. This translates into CATSDTPGGTQYF.